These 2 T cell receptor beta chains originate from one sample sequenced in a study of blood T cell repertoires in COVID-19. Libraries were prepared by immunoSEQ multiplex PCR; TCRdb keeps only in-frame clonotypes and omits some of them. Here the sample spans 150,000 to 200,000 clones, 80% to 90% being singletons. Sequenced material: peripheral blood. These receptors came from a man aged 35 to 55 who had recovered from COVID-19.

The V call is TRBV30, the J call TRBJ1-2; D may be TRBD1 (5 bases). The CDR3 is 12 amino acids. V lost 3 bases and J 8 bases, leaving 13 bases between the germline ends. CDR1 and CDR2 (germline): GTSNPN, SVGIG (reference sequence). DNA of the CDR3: TGTGCCTGGAGCCTTGGGGCGTTGGGCTACACCTTC. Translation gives CAWSLGALGYTF.

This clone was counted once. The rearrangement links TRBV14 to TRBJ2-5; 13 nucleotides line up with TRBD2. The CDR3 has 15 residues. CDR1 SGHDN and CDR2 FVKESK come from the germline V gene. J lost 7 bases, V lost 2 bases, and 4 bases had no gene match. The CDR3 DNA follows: TGTGCCAGCAGCCAAACTAGCGGGGGGGCCGCGACCCAGTACTTC. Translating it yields CASSQTSGGAATQYF.